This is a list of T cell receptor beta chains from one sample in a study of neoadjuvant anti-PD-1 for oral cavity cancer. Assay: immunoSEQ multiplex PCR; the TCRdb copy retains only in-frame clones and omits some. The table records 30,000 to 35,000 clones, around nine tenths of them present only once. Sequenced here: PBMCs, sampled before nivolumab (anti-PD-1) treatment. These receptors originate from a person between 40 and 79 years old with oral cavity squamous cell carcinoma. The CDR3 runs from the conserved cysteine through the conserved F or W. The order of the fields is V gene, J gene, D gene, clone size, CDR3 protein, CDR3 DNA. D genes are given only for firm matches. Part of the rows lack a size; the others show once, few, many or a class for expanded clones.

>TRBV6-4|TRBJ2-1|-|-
CASSPDFNNEQFF
TGTGCCAGCAGTCCGGACTTTAACAATGAGCAGTTCTTC
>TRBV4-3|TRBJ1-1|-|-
CASSTDGGPNTEAFF
TGCGCCAGCAGCACGGATGGGGGGCCGAACACTGAAGCTTTCTTT
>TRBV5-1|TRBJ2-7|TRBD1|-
CASSFSGTEYEQYF
TGCGCCAGCAGCTTCTCCGGGACAGAGTACGAGCAGTACTTC
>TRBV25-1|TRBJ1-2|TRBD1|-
CASSERGLRYGYTF
TGTGCCAGCAGTGAAAGGGGGCTTCGCTATGGCTACACCTTC
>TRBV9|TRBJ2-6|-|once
CASSVSDRRAGANVLTF
TGTGCCAGCAGCGTAAGTGATAGGAGGGCTGGGGCCAACGTCCTGACTTTC
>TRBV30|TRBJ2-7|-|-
CAWTPGHNIYEQYF
TGTGCCTGGACTCCGGGACATAATATCTACGAGCAGTACTTC
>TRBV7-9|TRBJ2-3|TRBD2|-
CASSLVAGVQLDTQYF
TGTGCCAGCAGCTTAGTGGCGGGGGTCCAGCTAGATACGCAGTATTTT
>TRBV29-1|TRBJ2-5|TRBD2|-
CSVGQRGGQETQYF
TGCAGCGTCGGGCAGCGGGGGGGCCAAGAGACCCAGTACTTC
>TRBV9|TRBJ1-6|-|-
CASSVLGQGGLSPLHF
TGTGCCAGCAGCGTGTTGGGGCAGGGAGGGTTATCACCCCTCCACTTT
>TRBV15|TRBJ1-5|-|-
CATSRDLGSNQPQHF
TGTGCCACCAGCAGAGATCTGGGCAGCAATCAGCCCCAGCATTTT
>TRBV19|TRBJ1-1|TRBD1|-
CASKLQGAAAEAFF
TGTGCCAGCAAACTACAGGGGGCAGCCGCTGAAGCTTTCTTT
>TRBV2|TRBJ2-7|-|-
CASTPLGDSYEQYF
TGTGCCAGCACCCCCTTGGGGGACTCCTACGAGCAGTACTTC
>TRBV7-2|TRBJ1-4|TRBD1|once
CASSQGGTNEKLFF
TGTGCCAGCAGCCAGGGGGGGACTAATGAAAAACTGTTTTTT
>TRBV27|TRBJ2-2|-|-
CASSFPANTGELFF
TGTGCCAGCAGTTTCCCAGCGAACACCGGGGAGCTGTTTTTT
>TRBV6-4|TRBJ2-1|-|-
CASSDSVDYNEQFF
TGTGCCAGCAGTGACTCTGTGGACTACAATGAGCAGTTCTTC
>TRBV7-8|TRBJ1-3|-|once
CASSLIWQGPGNTIYF
TGTGCCAGCAGCTTAATCTGGCAGGGACCTGGAAACACCATATATTTT
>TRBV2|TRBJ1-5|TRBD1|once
CASRNGQGVGQPQHF
TGTGCCAGCAGAAACGGACAGGGGGTAGGTCAGCCCCAGCATTTT
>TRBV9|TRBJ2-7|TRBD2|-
CASSPGLAGFFYEQYF
TGTGCCAGCAGCCCCGGACTAGCGGGGTTCTTCTACGAGCAGTACTTC
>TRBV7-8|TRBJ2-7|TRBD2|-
CASGHPSGGYEQYF
TGTGCCAGCGGCCACCCCAGCGGGGGATACGAGCAGTACTTC
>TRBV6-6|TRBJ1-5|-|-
CASSETGWDQPQHF
TGTGCCAGCAGCGAAACAGGGTGGGATCAGCCCCAGCATTTT
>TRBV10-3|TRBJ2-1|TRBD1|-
CAISERTGGNEQFF
TGTGCCATCAGTGAAAGGACAGGGGGCAATGAGCAGTTCTTC
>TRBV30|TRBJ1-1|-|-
CAWSEGSAAFF
TGTGCCTGGAGTGAAGGGTCGGCAGCTTTCTTT
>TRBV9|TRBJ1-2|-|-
CASSVALGGGNYGYTF
TGTGCCAGCAGCGTAGCTTTAGGTGGCGGAAACTATGGCTACACCTTC
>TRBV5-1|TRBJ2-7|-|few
CASSFVGTYEQYF
TGCGCCAGCAGCTTTGTCGGGACCTACGAGCAGTACTTC
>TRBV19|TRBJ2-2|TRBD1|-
CASSTDRVGTGELFF
TGTGCCAGTAGTACCGACAGGGTTGGCACCGGGGAGCTGTTTTTT
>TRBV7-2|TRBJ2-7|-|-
CASRLGETGPVEQYF
TGTGCCAGCAGGTTAGGGGAGACGGGCCCCGTCGAGCAGTACTTC
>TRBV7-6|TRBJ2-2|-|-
CASSLEGANTGELFF
TGTGCCAGCAGCTTAGAGGGGGCGAACACCGGGGAGCTGTTTTTT
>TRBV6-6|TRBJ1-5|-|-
CASSYPGLGYQPQHF
TGTGCCAGCAGTTACCCAGGTTTAGGTTATCAGCCCCAGCATTTT
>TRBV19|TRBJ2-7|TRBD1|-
CASSETGAHEQYF
TGTGCCAGTAGTGAGACAGGGGCCCACGAGCAGTACTTC
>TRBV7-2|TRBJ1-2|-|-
CASSPQDYGYTF
TGTGCCAGCAGCCCCCAGGACTATGGCTACACCTTC
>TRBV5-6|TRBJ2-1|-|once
CASSFSQGRNEQFF
TGTGCCAGCAGCTTTTCCCAGGGTCGTAATGAGCAGTTCTTC
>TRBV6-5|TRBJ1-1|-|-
CASGPNTEAFF
TGTGCCAGCGGTCCGAACACTGAAGCTTTCTTT
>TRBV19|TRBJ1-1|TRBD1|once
CASKGQGRTEAFF
TGTGCCAGTAAGGGACAGGGAAGGACTGAAGCTTTCTTT
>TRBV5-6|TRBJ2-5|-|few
CASSSLLQGEETQYF
TGTGCCAGCAGCTCACTGTTACAGGGAGAAGAGACCCAGTACTTC
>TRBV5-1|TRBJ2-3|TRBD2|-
CASSSGLAGWRSTDTQYF
TGCGCCAGCAGCTCGGGACTAGCGGGGTGGCGTAGCACAGATACGCAGTATTTT
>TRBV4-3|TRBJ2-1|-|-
CASSQEAGREQFF
TGCGCCAGCAGCCAAGAGGCGGGGCGTGAGCAGTTCTTC
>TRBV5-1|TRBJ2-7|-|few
CASNQGNEQYF
TGCGCCAGCAACCAGGGGAACGAGCAGTACTTC
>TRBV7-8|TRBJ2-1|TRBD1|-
CASSPTTGDNEQFF
TGTGCCAGCAGCCCCACTACAGGGGACAATGAGCAGTTCTTC
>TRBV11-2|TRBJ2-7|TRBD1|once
CASTILGIGGAYEQYF
TGTGCCAGCACCATCCTGGGGATAGGGGGCGCGTACGAGCAGTACTTC
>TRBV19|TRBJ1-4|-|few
CASSMGGGEKLFF
TGTGCCAGTAGTATGGGTGGTGGTGAAAAACTGTTTTTT
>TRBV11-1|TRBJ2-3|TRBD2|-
CASSDGTSGGEADTQYF
TGTGCCAGCAGCGACGGGACTAGCGGTGGGGAAGCAGATACGCAGTATTTT
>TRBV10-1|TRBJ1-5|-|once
CASSSGVDQPQHF
TGCGCCAGCAGTTCAGGGGTGGATCAGCCCCAGCATTTT
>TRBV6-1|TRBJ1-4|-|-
CASSGYPTEF
TGTGCCAGCAGTGGTTACCCTACAGAGTTT
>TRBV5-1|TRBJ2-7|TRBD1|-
CASRLGQGEDEQYF
TGCGCCAGCAGACTGGGACAGGGGGAAGACGAGCAGTACTTC
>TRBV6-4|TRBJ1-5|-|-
CAIGGRGSFGNQPQHF
TGTGCCATCGGTGGGAGGGGATCGTTTGGCAATCAGCCCCAGCATTTT
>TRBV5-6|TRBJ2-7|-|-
CASSSEGSSEQYF
TGTGCCAGCAGCTCAGAGGGCTCGAGCGAGCAGTACTTC
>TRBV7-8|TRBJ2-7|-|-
CASSLSSEQYF
TGTGCCAGCAGCTTATCCTCCGAGCAGTACTTC
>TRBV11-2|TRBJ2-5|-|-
CASSLVGALQETQYF
TGTGCCAGCAGCTTAGTTGGAGCCCTCCAAGAGACCCAGTACTTC
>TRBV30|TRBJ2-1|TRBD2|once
CAWSGLAYNEQFF
TGTGCCTGGTCGGGACTAGCATACAATGAGCAGTTCTTC
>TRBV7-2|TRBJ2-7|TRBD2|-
CASSSSGGPYEQYF
TGTGCCAGCAGCTCCAGCGGGGGGCCCTACGAGCAGTACTTC
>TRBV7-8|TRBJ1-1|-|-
CASSLVQGNTEAFF
TGTGCCAGCAGCTTAGTACAGGGTAACACTGAAGCTTTCTTT
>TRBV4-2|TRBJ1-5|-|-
CASSQVFGQNQPQHF
TGTGCCAGCAGCCAAGTATTTGGACAAAATCAGCCCCAGCATTTT
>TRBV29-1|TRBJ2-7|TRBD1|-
CSVQITGVGEQYF
TGCAGCGTGCAGATTACAGGGGTCGGCGAGCAGTACTTC
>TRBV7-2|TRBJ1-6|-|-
CASSPTLNSPLHF
TGTGCCAGCAGCCCGACACTGAATTCACCCCTCCACTTT
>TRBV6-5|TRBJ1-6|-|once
CASSFGQGVGSPLHF
TGTGCCAGCAGTTTTGGCCAGGGCGTAGGATCACCCCTCCACTTT